This T cell receptor beta chain stems from a study of OX40 agonist ivuxolimab in advanced cancers. Study details: Three patients responded partially, comprising one with hepatocellular carcinoma and two with cutaneous melanoma.

Baseline was the first blood sampling point, followed by cycle 4 day 1 and cycle 7 day 1. Findings and caveats of the study: On average, a greater number of expanded clones characterised CD8+ T cells relative to CD4+. Clonal expansion was seen in CD4+ and CD8+ blood T cells by week 6 at 0.1 to 3.0 mg/kg.

V was shortened by 5 bases and J by 3 bases, with 11 bases between the two germline ends. This CDR3 has 14 amino acids. CDR1 is SEHNR, CDR2 FQNEAQ, per germline (reference sequence). Data came from immunoSEQ multiplex PCR; TCRdb stores just in-frame clones and leaves some out. The data contain roughly 61,000 clones, 75% to 90% of them singletons. A word on this clone: What it binds is unknown.

Source: CD4+ or CD8+ T cells sorted from blood, taken in a trial of the OX40 agonist ivuxolimab. This clonotype originated in an adult with an advanced solid tumor such as melanoma, head and neck, liver or kidney cancer. V gene TRBV7-9 combines with J gene TRBJ2-1; D is unresolved. CDR3 protein: CASSPFQDYNEQFF. The DNA for the CDR3 is TGTGCCAGCAGCCCCTTTCAGGACTACAATGAGCAGTTCTTC.